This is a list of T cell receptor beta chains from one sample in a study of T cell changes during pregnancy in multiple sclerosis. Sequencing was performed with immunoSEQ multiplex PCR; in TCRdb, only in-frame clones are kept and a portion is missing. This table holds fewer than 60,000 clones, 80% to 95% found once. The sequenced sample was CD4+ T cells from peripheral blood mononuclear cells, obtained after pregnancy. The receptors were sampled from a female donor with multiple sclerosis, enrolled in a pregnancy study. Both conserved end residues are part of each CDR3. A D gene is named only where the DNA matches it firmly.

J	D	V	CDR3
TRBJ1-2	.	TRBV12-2	CASRLVELPGQPPFTFGYTF
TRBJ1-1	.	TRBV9	CASSVAQGYGTEAFF
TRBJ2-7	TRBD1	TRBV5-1	CASSLATGGGFSYEQYF
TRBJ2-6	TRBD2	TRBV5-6	CASSTSGAPVLTF
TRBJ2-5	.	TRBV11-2	CASSSTASWGAQYF
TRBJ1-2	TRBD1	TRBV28	CASRVPGQESGYTF
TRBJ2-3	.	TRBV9	CASSVTAQGFDTQYF
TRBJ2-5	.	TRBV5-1	CASSLGRPQETQYF
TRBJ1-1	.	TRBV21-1	CASSKRKNTEAFF
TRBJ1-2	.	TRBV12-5	CASGLEGVYGYTF
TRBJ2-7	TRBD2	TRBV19	CAPSKGTRDYEQYF
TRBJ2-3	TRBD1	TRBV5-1	CASSPGQGEGTDTQYF
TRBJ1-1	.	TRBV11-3	CASILLQGWTEAFF
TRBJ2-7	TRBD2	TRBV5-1	CASSEGLAGNYEQYF